Listed here are 5 T cell receptor beta chains from one sample, sequenced in a study of beta chain features in type 1 diabetes. The entirety of the isolated RNA underwent reverse transcription, so expressed TCRB transcripts were sequenced. Generated by immunoSEQ multiplex PCR, the TCRdb table keeps only in-frame clones and is missing some. The data contain some 400,000 clones, roughly 15% of them singletons. The source material was naive CD4+ T cells from blood. The receptors were sampled from a woman younger than 35 in good health.

The chain is built from TRBV19 and TRBJ1-2, with D unclear. The germline CDR1 and CDR2 sequences are LNHDA and SQIVND (reference sequence). V was cut by 1 base and J by 6 bases, with 6 bases left in between. The CDR3 length is 12 residues. The CDR3 DNA sequence: TGTGCCAGTAGTATAGTACAGCATGGCTACACCTTC. As protein: CASSIVQHGYTF. Based on the CDR3 plus reference TRBV19 and TRBJ1-2, the full variable domain is DGGITQSPKYLFRKEGQNVTLSCEQNLNHDAMYWYRQDPGQGLRLIYYSQIVNDFQKGDIAEGYSVSREKKESFPLTVTSAQKNPTAFYLCASSIVQHGYTFGSGTRLTVV.

This clone turned up a few times. The chain employs TRBV4-1 and TRBJ2-4, with D perhaps TRBD2 (6 bases). The CDR3 is made up of 16 amino acids. The germline gives CDR1 MGHRA, CDR2 YSYEKL. The ends were cut back, 1 base at V and 4 bases at J, with 14 bases in the middle. The CDR3 nucleotides read TGCGCCAGCAGCCAAGTCAGGCGGGACGGAAAAAACATTCAGTACTTC. It specifies CASSQVRRDGKNIQYF.

V is TRBV4-3 and J is TRBJ2-2, with D perhaps matching TRBD2 (6 bases). Trimming pared 0 bases from V and 2 bases from J, leaving 13 bases between. This CDR3 region has 17 residues. CDR1 is LGHNA and CDR2 is YSLEER in the germline V gene. CDR3 sequence (DNA): TGCGCCAGCAGCCAAGATGACCTAGCGTATAACACCGGGGAGCTGTTTTTT. Encoded protein: CASSQDDLAYNTGELFF.

The chain combines TRBV6-6 with TRBJ1-1, with 10 bases aligning to TRBD1. The germline V gene encodes CDR1 MNHNY and CDR2 SVGAGI (reference sequence). CDR3 length: 14 amino acids. Trimming took 6 bases from V and 3 from J; bases not matched to a gene: 4. In DNA, the CDR3 is TGTGCCAGCAGCGGGACAGGGGTATACACTGAAGCTTTCTTT. It codes for CASSGTGVYTEAFF.

Only a few counts were recorded for this clone. The chain employs TRBV20-1 and TRBJ2-5; tentative D call: TRBD2 (5 bases). Trimming removed 5 bases at V and 4 bases at J, with 8 bases between. The CDR3 is made up of 11 amino acids. Germline V gene sequence: CDR1 DFQATT, CDR2 SNEGSKA (reference sequence). Written as DNA, the CDR3 is TGCAGTGCTGGAGGAGGAGAGACCCAGTACTTC. As protein: CSAGGGETQYF.